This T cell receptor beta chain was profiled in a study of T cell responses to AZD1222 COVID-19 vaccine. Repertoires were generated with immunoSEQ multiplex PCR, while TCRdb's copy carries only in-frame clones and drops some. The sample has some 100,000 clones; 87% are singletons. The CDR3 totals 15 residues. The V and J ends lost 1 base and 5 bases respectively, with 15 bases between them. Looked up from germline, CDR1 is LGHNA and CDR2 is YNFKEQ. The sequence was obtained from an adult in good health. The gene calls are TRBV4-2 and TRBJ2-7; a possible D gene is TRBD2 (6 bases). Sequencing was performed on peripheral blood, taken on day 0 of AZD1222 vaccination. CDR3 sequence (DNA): TGTGCCAGCAGCCAAGCCGGAGGGGTCACAAACGAGCAGTACTTC. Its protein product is CASSQAGGVTNEQYF.